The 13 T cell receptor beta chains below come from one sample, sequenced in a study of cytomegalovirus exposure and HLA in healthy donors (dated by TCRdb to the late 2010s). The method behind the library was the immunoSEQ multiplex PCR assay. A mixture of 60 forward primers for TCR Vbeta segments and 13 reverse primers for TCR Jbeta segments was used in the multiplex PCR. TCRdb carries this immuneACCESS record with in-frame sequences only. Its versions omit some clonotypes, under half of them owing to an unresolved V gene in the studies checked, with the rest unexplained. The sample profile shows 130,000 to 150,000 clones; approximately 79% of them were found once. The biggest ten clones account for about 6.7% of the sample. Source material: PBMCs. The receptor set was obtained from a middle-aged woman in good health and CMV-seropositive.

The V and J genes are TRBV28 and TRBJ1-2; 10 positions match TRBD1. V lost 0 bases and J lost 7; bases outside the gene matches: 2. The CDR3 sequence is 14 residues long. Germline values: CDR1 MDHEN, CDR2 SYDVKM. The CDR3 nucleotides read TGTGCCAGCAGTTTATGGACAGGGGGCGGTGGCTACACCTTC. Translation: CASSLWTGGGGYTF.

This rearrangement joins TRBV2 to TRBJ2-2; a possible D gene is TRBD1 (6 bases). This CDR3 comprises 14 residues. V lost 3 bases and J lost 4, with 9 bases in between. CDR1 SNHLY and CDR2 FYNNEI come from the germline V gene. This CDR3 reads CASSDPGATGELFF. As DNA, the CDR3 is TGTGCCAGCAGTGACCCAGGGGCCACCGGGGAGCTGTTTTTT.

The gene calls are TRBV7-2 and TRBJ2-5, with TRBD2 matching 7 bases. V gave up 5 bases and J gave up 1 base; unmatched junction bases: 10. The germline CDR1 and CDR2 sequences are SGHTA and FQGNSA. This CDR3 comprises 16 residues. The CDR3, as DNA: TGTGCCAGCAGCCAATCCCTAGCGGTGCTCCAAGAGACCCAGTACTTC. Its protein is CASSQSLAVLQETQYF.

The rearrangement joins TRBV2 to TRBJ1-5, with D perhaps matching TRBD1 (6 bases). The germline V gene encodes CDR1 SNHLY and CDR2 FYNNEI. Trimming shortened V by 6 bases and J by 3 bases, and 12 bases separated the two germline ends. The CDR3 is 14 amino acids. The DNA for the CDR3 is TGTGCCAGCAGAGCTACAGGGCCCAATCAGCCCCAGCATTTT. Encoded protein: CASRATGPNQPQHF.

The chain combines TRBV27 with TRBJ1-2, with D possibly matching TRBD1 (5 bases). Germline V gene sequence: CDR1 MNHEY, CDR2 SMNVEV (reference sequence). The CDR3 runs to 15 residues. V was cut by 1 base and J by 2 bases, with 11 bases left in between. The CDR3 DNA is TGTGCCAGCAGTTTATATCCGGGGGGGAACTATGGCTACACCTTC. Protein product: CASSLYPGGNYGYTF.

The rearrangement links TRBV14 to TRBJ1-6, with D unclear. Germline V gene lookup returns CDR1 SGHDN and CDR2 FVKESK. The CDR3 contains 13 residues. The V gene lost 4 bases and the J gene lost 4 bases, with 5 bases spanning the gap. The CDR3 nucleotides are TGTGCCAGCAGCCCTTTATATAATTCACCCCTCCACTTT. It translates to CASSPLYNSPLHF. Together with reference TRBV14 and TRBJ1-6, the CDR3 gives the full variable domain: EAGVTQFPSHSVIEKGQTVTLRCDPISGHDNLYWYRRVMGKEIKFLLHFVKESKQDESGMPNNRFLAERTGGTYSTLKVQPAELEDSGVYFCASSPLYNSPLHFGNGTRLTVT.

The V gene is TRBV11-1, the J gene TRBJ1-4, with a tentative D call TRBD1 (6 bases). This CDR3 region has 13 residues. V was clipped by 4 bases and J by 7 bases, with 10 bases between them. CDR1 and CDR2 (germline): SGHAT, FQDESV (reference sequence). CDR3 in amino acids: CASSYGTSEKLFF. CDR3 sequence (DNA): TGTGCCAGCAGCTACGGGACAAGTGAAAAACTGTTTTTT.

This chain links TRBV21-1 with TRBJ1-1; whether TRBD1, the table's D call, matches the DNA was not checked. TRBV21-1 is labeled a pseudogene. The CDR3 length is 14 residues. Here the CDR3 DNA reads TGTGCCAGCAGCAACCAGGGGGCTGGAACTGAAGCTTTCTTT. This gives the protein CASSNQGAGTEAFF.

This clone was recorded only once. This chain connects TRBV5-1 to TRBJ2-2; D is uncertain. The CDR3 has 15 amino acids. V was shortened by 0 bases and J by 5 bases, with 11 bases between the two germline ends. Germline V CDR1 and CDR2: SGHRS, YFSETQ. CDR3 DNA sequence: TGCGCCAGCAGCTTGGTACAGCTTCAAACCGGGGAGCTGTTTTTT. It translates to CASSLVQLQTGELFF.

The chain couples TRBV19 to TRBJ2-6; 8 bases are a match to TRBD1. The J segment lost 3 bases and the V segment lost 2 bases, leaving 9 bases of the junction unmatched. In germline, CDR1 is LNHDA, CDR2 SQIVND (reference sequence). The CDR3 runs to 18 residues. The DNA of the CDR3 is TGTGCCAGTAGTATATCGGCAGGGGGCCCTGGTGGGGCCAACGTCCTGACTTTC. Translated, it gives CASSISAGGPGGANVLTF.

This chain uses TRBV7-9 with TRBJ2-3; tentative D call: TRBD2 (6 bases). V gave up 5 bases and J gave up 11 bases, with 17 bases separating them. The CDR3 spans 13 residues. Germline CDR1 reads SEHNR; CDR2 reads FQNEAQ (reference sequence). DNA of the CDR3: TGTGCCAGCAGCGAGGGCCTTGGGGGGAGGCAGTATTTT. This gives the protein CASSEGLGGRQYF.

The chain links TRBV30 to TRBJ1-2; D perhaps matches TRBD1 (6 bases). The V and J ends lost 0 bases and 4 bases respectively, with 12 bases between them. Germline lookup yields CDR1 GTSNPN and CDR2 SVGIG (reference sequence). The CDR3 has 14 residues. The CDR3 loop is CAWSVIQGSYGYTF. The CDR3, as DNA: TGTGCCTGGAGTGTTATACAGGGATCCTATGGCTACACCTTC.

This CDR3 reads CASSGSGQGVGYQPQHF. CDR3 sequence (DNA): TGTGCCAGTAGCGGATCGGGACAGGGGGTAGGCTATCAGCCCCAGCATTTT. The chain couples TRBV19 to TRBJ1-5, with 11 positions matching TRBD1. The CDR3 covers 17 residues. Germline V gene lookup returns CDR1 LNHDA and CDR2 SQIVND (reference sequence). The V gene end was trimmed by 6 bases and the J gene end by 5 bases; junction bases not matched to a gene: 12. The entire variable domain, with the rest obtained from reference TRBV19 and TRBJ1-5, is as follows: DGGITQSPKYLFRKEGQNVTLSCEQNLNHDAMYWYRQDPGQGLRLIYYSQIVNDFQKGDIAEGYSVSREKKESFPLTVTSAQKNPTAFYLCASSGSGQGVGYQPQHFGDGTRLSIL.